One T cell receptor (beta chain) is described in this entry. The antigen remains unidentified. Using immunoSEQ multiplex PCR, the repertoire was profiled, and TCRdb retains in-frame clones only, with some absent. The sample lists some 66,000 clones; over 80% were seen once. This CDR3 spans 13 amino acids. V was shortened by 5 bases and J by 1 base, with 7 bases between the two germline ends. The germline gives CDR1 MGHDK, CDR2 SYGVNS. The entry originates in a study of radiotherapy plus CTLA-4 blockade in lung cancer. Study-wide results and caveats: According to reports, early shifts in blood T cell clones, alongside interferon-beta, forecast response most accurately.

This sample comprised peripheral blood, obtained from a patient treated with radiotherapy plus ipilimumab. The V gene is TRBV25-1, the J gene TRBJ2-3; D gene unclear. The source is a human donor with non-small cell lung cancer who had a partial response to radiotherapy plus ipilimumab. The CDR3 DNA sequence: TGTGCCAGCAGTAAAAGCGGCACAGATACGCAGTATTTT. Its translation is CASSKSGTDTQYF.